The rows below give T cell receptor beta chains drawn from one sample of a study of blood T cells in healthy people across ages. One entry per CDR3 protein, called by TCRdb with MiXCR from the 5' RACE reads. The sample has around 1,900,000 distinct CDR3 sequences; roughly 43% are singletons. Input material: blood. The receptors were gathered from a human donor in good health. CDR3s include the opening cysteine and the closing phenylalanine or tryptophan. The size of a clone is reported for some rows only, either as once, few or many, or as a class for expanded clones.

clone_size j_call v_call cdr3_aa
- TRBJ2-1 TRBV13 CASSNPSGGAEQFF
few TRBJ2-7 TRBV29-1 CSVSRDIHYEQYF
few TRBJ2-5 TRBV6-5 CASRFNSGGETQYF
- TRBJ2-1 TRBV20-1 CSAPPRLAGITRYNEQFF
few TRBJ1-4 TRBV9 CASSTRTGRGEKLFF
- TRBJ1-1 TRBV6-5 CASKRGRDTEAFF
- TRBJ2-1 TRBV20-1 CSARSETSGWPTYNEQFF
few TRBJ2-1 TRBV5-1 CASSPRASGGASHEQFF
once TRBJ2-1 TRBV5-4 CASSSGTRDEQFF
few TRBJ1-2 TRBV20-1 CSARDPPRAGFYGYTF
- TRBJ1-5 TRBV3-1 CASSQDPTGGQPQHF
- TRBJ2-1 TRBV4-1 CASSDRYRPENKQFF
few TRBJ1-2 TRBV7-2 CASSRDTPTNGYTF
- TRBJ2-1 TRBV7-2 CASSLAQGSSEQFF
- TRBJ1-5 TRBV20-1 CSAILGIYNNQPQHF
- - TRBV28 CASSLYQATYEQYF
few TRBJ2-1 TRBV7-9 CASSRDYGETQFF
- TRBJ1-1 TRBV20-1 CSARMEGYTEAFF
few TRBJ1-6 TRBV6-2/TRBV6-3 CASTMDRVSPLHF
- TRBJ1-6 TRBV12-3/TRBV12-4 CASSLPRTNSPLHF
- TRBJ2-1 TRBV20-1 CSASTGGAYNEQFF
once TRBJ2-1 TRBV7-6 CASTTVGLNEQFF
- TRBJ1-2 TRBV13 CASSLDRESYYGYTF
few TRBJ2-1 TRBV4-2 CASSQDETSGNEQFF
- TRBJ1-5 TRBV7-3 CASSSTGADNQPQHF
many TRBJ2-3 TRBV10-3 CAIRRGTESTDTQYF
- TRBJ1-6 TRBV6-2/TRBV6-3 CASSYSLGQGYSPLHF
few TRBJ2-1 TRBV18 CASSPNIQTGGYSYNEQFF
- TRBJ2-7 TRBV13 CASSLGQTLSYEQYF
- TRBJ1-1 TRBV6-1 CARGQGSTEAFF
- TRBJ1-2 TRBV27 CASSRERLGTGVYGYTF
- TRBJ2-2 TRBV7-2 CASSLQSGELFF
- TRBJ2-7 TRBV10-3 CTIRAGTGSYEQYF
few - TRBV10-3 CAITSDRVEQYF
few TRBJ1-2 TRBV6-5 CASSYSNGLYGYTF
- TRBJ2-7 TRBV29-1 CSVARGGGFSSYEQYF
few - TRBV4-3 CASSQTDSTYEQYF
- TRBJ1-5 TRBV6-2/TRBV6-3 CASSQGGGHNQPQHF
- TRBJ2-7 TRBV5-6 CASSPRTVPVEGYEQYF
- TRBJ1-4 TRBV5-1 CASSGTSEEKLFF
few TRBJ2-7 TRBV4-2 CASSAGLAGGLDSEQYF
- TRBJ2-3 TRBV29-1 CSAPFPPGDTQYF
- TRBJ2-7 TRBV9 CASSVGIGTGRSYEQYF
few TRBJ2-5 TRBV29-1 CSVEGLAGQVKPYF
many TRBJ1-2 TRBV15 CATSPRRLSYGYTF
- - TRBV5-6 CASSSRQGRSRGYEQYF
- TRBJ2-1 TRBV20-1 CSVRAGDLSYNEQFF
- - TRBV7-6 CASSWEGAPTYNEQFF
- TRBJ2-1 TRBV5-1 CASKVGNEQFF
few TRBJ2-3 TRBV7-3 CASSDPRRGDTQYF
few TRBJ2-2 TRBV4-1 CASSFRQGTGELFF
few TRBJ1-1 TRBV29-1 CSVGWDGDTEAFF